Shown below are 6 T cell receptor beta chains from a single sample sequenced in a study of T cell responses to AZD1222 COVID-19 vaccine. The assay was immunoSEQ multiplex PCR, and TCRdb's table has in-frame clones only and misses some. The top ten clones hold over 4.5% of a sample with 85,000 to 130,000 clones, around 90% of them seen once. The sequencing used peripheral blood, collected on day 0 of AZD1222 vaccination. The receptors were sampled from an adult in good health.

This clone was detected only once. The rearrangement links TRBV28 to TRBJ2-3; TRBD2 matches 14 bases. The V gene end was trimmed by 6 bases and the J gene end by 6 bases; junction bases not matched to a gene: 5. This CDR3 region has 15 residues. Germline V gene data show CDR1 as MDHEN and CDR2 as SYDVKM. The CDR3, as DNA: TGTGCCAGCAGGGGACTAGCGGGGGCGGGGGATACGCAGTATTTT. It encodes CASRGLAGAGDTQYF. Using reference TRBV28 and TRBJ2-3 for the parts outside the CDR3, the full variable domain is DVKVTQSSRYLVKRTGEKVFLECVQDMDHENMFWYRQDPGLGLRLIYFSYDVKMKEKGDIPEGYSVSREKKERFSLILESASTNQTSMYLCASRGLAGAGDTQYFGPGTRLTVL.

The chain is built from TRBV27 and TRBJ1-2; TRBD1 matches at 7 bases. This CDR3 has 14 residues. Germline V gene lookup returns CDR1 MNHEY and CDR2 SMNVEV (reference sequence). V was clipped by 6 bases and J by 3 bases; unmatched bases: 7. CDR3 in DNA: TGTGCCAGCAGAAGGGCAGGGGGAGACTATGGCTACACCTTC. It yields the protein CASRRAGGDYGYTF.

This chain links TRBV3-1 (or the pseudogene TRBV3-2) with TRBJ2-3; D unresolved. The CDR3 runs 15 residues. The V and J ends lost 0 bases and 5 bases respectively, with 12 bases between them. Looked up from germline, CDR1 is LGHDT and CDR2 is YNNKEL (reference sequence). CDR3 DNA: TGTGCCAGCAGCCAAGATTCATTAGCACGAGATACGCAGTATTTT. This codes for CASSQDSLARDTQYF.

The CDR3 region is CASSPRFGSSYGYTF. The CDR3 bases are TGTGCCAGCAGCCCCCGTTTCGGGAGCTCCTATGGCTACACCTTC. The chain carries TRBV7-2 and TRBJ1-2; D is unclear. The CDR3 spans 15 residues. V was cut by 5 bases and J by 4 bases, with 17 bases left in between. Germline loops: CDR1 SGHTA, CDR2 FQGNSA.

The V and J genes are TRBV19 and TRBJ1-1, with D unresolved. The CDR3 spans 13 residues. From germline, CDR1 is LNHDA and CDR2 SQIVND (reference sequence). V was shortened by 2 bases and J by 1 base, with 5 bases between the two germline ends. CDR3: CASSIMENTEAFF. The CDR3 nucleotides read TGTGCCAGTAGTATAATGGAGAACACTGAAGCTTTCTTT.

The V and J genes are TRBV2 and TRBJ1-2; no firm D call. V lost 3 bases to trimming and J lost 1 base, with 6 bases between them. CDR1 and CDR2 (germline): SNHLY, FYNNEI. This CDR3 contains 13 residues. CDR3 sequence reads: CASSELGNYGYTF. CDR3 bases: TGTGCCAGCAGTGAGCTCGGTAACTATGGCTACACCTTC.